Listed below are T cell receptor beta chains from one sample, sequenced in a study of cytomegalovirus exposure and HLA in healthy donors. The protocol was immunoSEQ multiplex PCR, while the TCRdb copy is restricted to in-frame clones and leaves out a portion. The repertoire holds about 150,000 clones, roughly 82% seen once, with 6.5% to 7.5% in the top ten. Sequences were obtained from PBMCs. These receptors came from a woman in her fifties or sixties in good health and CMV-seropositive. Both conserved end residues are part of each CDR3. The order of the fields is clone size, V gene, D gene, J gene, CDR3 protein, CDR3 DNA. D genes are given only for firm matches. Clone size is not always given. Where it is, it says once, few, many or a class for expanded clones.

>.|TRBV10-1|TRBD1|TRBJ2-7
CASSGFRTGGYEQYF
TGCGCCAGCAGTGGATTCAGGACAGGGGGATACGAGCAGTACTTC
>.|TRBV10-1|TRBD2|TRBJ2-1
CASSAGGADNNEQFF
TGCGCCAGCAGTGCGGGGGGGGCTGATAATAATGAGCAGTTCTTC
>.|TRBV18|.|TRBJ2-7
CASSLGQGGSEQYF
TGTGCCAGCTCACTCGGACAGGGCGGGAGCGAGCAGTACTTC
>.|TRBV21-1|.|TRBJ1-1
CASSVRQETLNTEAFF
TGTGCCAGCAGCGTTCGACAGGAGACGTTGAACACTGAAGCTTTCTTT
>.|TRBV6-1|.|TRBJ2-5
CASKGGGRETQYF
TGTGCCAGCAAAGGGGGGGGGAGGGAGACCCAGTACTTC
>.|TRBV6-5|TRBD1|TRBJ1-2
CASSPGTGGNYGYTF
TGTGCCAGCAGTCCCGGGACAGGGGGGAACTATGGCTACACCTTC
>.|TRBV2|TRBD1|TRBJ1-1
CASGVEQGTEAFF
TGTGCCAGCGGGGTAGAACAGGGGACTGAAGCTTTCTTT
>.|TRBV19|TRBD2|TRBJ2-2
CASSDEASGGVNTGELFF
TGTGCCAGTAGCGATGAGGCTAGCGGGGGGGTTAACACCGGGGAGCTGTTTTTT
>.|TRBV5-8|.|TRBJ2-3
CASSRTVTDTQYF
TGTGCCAGCAGCCGGACAGTCACAGATACGCAGTATTTT
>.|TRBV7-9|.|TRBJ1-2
CASSFGTAFNYGYTF
TGTGCCAGCAGTTTTGGTACAGCTTTTAACTATGGCTACACCTTC
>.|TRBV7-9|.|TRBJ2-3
CASSWSGSTDTQYF
TGTGCCAGCAGCTGGAGCGGAAGCACAGATACGCAGTATTTT
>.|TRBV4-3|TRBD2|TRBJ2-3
CASSQTLASGPSTDTQYF
TGCGCCAGCAGCCAAACCCTGGCTAGCGGCCCTAGCACAGATACGCAGTATTTT
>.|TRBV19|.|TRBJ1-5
CASSTEQGRVGPQHF
TGTGCCAGTAGTACCGAACAGGGCCGAGTTGGGCCCCAGCATTTT
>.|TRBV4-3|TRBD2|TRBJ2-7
CASSQDKSWGLTSYEQYF
TGCGCCAGCAGCCAAGATAAGTCTTGGGGACTAACCTCCTACGAGCAGTACTTC
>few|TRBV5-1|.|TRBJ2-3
CASSLLQEPTDTQYF
TGCGCCAGCAGCTTGCTGCAGGAACCCACAGATACGCAGTATTTT
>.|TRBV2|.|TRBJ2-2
CASSKGAGELFF
TGTGCCAGCAGTAAGGGAGCCGGGGAGCTGTTTTTT
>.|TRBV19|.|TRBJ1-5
CASREGRQPQHF
TGTGCCAGTAGAGAGGGGAGGCAGCCCCAGCATTTT
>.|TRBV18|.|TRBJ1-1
CASSSQGDTEAFF
TGTGCCAGCTCGTCACAGGGAGATACTGAAGCTTTCTTT
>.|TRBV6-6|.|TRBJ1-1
CASSPTGPEAFF
TGTGCCAGCAGCCCCACAGGTCCCGAAGCTTTCTTT
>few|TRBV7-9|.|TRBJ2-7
CSSSMGRYEQYF
TGTTCCAGCAGCATGGGCCGATACGAGCAGTACTTC
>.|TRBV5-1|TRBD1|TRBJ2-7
CASSFRQGTHEQYF
TGCGCCAGCAGCTTTAGACAGGGGACCCACGAGCAGTACTTC
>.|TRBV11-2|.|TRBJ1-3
CASSLSPGQQGNTIYF
TGTGCCAGCAGCTTATCACCGGGACAACAGGGAAACACCATATATTTT
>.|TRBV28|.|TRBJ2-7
CASNPHSKTYEQYF
TGTGCCAGCAATCCGCACAGTAAGACCTACGAGCAGTACTTC
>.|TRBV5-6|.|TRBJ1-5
CASSLGGYSNQPQHF
TGTGCCAGCAGCTTGGGCGGTTATAGCAATCAGCCCCAGCATTTT
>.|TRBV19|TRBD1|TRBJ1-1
CASSISWTGYTEAFF
TGTGCCAGTAGTATATCCTGGACAGGGTACACTGAAGCTTTCTTT
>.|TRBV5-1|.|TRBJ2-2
CASSLQGLSTGELFF
TGCGCCAGCAGCCTCCAGGGGCTTTCCACCGGGGAGCTGTTTTTT
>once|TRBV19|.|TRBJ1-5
CASSIDGNQPQHF
TGTGCCAGTAGTATTGACGGGAATCAGCCCCAGCATTTT
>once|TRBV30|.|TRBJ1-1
CAWSVPGTEAFF
TGTGCCTGGAGTGTACCAGGAACTGAAGCTTTCTTT
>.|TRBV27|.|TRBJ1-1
CASSFREGTEAFF
TGTGCCAGCAGTTTCAGGGAAGGCACTGAAGCTTTCTTT
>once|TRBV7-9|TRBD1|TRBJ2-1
CASSPDRGNEQFF
TGTGCCAGCAGCCCCGACAGGGGAAATGAGCAGTTCTTC
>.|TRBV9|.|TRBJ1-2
CASSVAPDSGYTF
TGTGCCAGCAGCGTAGCTCCGGACAGCGGCTACACCTTC
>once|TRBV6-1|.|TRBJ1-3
CASSGLTISGNTIYF
TGTGCCAGCAGTGGGCTTACGATCTCTGGAAACACCATATATTTT
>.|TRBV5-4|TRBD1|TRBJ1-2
CASSFRDRSYGYTF
TGTGCCAGCAGCTTTCGGGACAGAAGCTATGGCTACACCTTC
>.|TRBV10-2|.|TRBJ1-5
CASSEASGAPNQPQHF
TGCGCCAGCAGTGAAGCCTCAGGGGCGCCCAATCAGCCCCAGCATTTT
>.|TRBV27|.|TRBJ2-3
CASGIQSTDTQYF
TGTGCCAGCGGAATACAGAGCACAGATACGCAGTATTTT
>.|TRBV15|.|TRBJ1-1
CATSRDSQTEAFF
TGTGCCACCAGCAGAGATTCACAGACCGAAGCTTTCTTT
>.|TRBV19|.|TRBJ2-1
CASSIARNNEQFF
TGTGCCAGTAGTATTGCTAGAAACAATGAGCAGTTCTTC
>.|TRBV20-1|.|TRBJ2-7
CSLDYLDEQYF
TGCAGTTTGGACTACCTGGACGAGCAGTACTTC
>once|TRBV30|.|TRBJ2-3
CAWRDFSGGTDTQYF
TGTGCCTGGAGGGACTTCTCGGGGGGCACAGATACGCAGTATTTT
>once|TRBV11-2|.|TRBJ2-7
CASSFGHGQGYEQYF
TGTGCCAGCAGCTTTGGTCACGGCCAGGGGTACGAGCAGTACTTC
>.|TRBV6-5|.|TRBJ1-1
CASSLTDAYTEAFF
TGTGCCAGCAGCCTGACAGATGCTTACACTGAAGCTTTCTTT
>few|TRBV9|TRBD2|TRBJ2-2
CASRLGGANTGELFF
TGTGCCAGCAGGCTGGGGGGGGCGAACACCGGGGAGCTGTTTTTT
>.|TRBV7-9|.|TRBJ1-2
CASRGQDYGYTF
TGTGCCAGCAGGGGACAAGACTATGGCTACACCTTC
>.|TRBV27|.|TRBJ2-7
CASSLSSHSTGPYEQYF
TGTGCCAGCAGTTTATCATCACATAGCACAGGCCCCTACGAGCAGTACTTC
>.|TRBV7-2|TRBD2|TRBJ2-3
CASSLRAGGRSTDTQYF
TGTGCCAGCAGCTTAAGGGCGGGGGGCCGTAGCACAGATACGCAGTATTTT
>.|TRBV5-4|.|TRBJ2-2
CASSSPSGAGELFF
TGTGCCAGCAGCTCCCCCTCAGGGGCCGGGGAGCTGTTTTTT
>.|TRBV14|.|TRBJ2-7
CASSQGQVGLFYEQYF
TGTGCCAGCAGCCAAGGTCAGGTGGGCCTCTTTTACGAGCAGTACTTC
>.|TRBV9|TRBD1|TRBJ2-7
CASSAQGASEQYF
TGTGCCAGCAGCGCACAGGGGGCGAGCGAGCAGTACTTC
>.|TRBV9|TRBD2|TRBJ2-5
CASSVGFAGGGETQYF
TGTGCCAGCAGCGTAGGTTTTGCGGGGGGCGGAGAGACCCAGTACTTC
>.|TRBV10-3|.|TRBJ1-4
CAISESPVGGTNEKLFF
TGTGCCATCAGTGAGTCACCGGTAGGAGGAACTAATGAAAAACTGTTTTTT
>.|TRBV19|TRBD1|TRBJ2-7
CASSPGTGDYEQYF
TGTGCCAGTAGTCCGGGGACAGGGGACTACGAGCAGTACTTC
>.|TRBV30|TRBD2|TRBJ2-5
CAWSVSGVSETQYF
TGTGCCTGGAGTGTGAGCGGGGTATCTGAGACCCAGTACTTC
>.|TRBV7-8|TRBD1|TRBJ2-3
CASSAGQAGDTQYF
TGTGCCAGCAGCGCGGGACAGGCGGGAGATACGCAGTATTTT